The 18 T cell receptor beta chains below come from one sample, sequenced in a study of T cell repertoires in aging, cancer and after chemotherapy. Peripheral blood genomic DNA, not sorted cells or RNA, was the template. Multiplex touch-down PCR with TRB-A/B primers amplified rearranged V-D-J TRB sequences. One entry per CDR3 protein, called by TCRdb with MiXCR from the multiplex PCR reads. The sample yields about 760 distinct CDR3 sequences, around 33% seen once. Sequencing input: blood. These TCRs come from a human donor with a solid tumor.

This clonotype was observed a few times. The V gene is TRBV7-9, the J gene TRBJ1-2, with 9 bases fitting TRBD1. The CDR3 length is 13 residues. Germline V gene lookup returns CDR1 SEHNR and CDR2 FQNEAQ (reference sequence). Trimming at V came to 5 bases and at J to 6 bases, leaving 4 bases not matched to a gene. The CDR3 nucleotides read TGTGCCAGCAGCGCTCGGGACAGGGATGGCTACACCTTC. This translates into CASSARDRDGYTF.

V is TRBV19 and J is TRBJ2-7; D might be TRBD1 (5 bases). The V and J ends lost 5 bases and 4 bases respectively, with 9 bases between them. The CDR3 length is 12 residues. Germline CDR1 is LNHDA and CDR2 is SQIVND (reference sequence). This CDR3 reads CASSSQGYEQYF. CDR3 nucleotides: TGTGCCAGTAGTTCGCAGGGTTACGAGCAGTACTTC.

The chain joins TRBV20-1 to TRBJ1-3; no firm D call. In germline, CDR1 is DFQATT, CDR2 SNEGSKA (reference sequence). CDR3 length: 11 residues. The germline V and J ends were trimmed by 3 bases and 9 bases, with 9 bases remaining between them. DNA of the CDR3: TGCAGTGCTAGCTGGGGTAGCACCATATATTTT. Its protein product is CSASWGSTIYF.

This clonotype was seen a few times. The chain carries TRBV4-2 and TRBJ2-7, with TRBD1 identical over 12 bases. The germline V gene has CDR1 LGHNA and CDR2 YNFKEQ. CDR3 length: 17 residues. V was clipped by 1 base and J by 5 bases; unmatched bases: 9. The DNA of the CDR3 is TGTGCCAGCAGCCAAGCGGGACAGGGGGCCTATCAAGACGAGCAGTACTTC. Its translation: CASSQAGQGAYQDEQYF.

This clonotype is termed large (0.1 to 1%). The rearrangement joins TRBV6-1 to TRBJ2-3; 9 bases line up with TRBD1. The germline V gene encodes CDR1 MNHNS and CDR2 SASEGT. The CDR3 is made up of 14 amino acids. J gave up 4 bases and V 1 base, and 0 bases lay outside the gene matches. The CDR3 spells CASSEGQGADTQYF. CDR3 nucleotide sequence: TGTGCCAGCAGTGAAGGACAGGGGGCAGATACGCAGTATTTT.

This chain connects TRBV20-1 to TRBJ2-1; the match to TRBD2 covers 10 bases. The trim removed 0 bases at V and 4 bases at J, leaving 9 bases unmatched. Germline CDR1 reads DFQATT; CDR2 reads SNEGSKA (reference sequence). The CDR3 spans 17 residues. The CDR3 DNA reads as TGCAGTGCTAGAGATCCTCTCGGACTAGCGGCTTACAATGAGCAGTTCTTC. Translated, it gives CSARDPLGLAAYNEQFF.

V is TRBV9 and J is TRBJ2-4; tentatively, D is TRBD1 (5 bases). With 3 bases removed from V and 8 bases from J, the gap between germline ends came to 15 bases. The CDR3 totals 14 residues. The germline V gene has CDR1 SGDLS and CDR2 YYNGEE. CDR3: CASSEGIQGDIQYF. The DNA of the CDR3 is TGTGCCAGCAGCGAGGGGATCCAAGGGGACATTCAGTACTTC.

The table lists this clonotype with a few counts. The chain employs TRBV6-2 or TRBV6-3 and TRBJ2-5; 12 nucleotides line up with TRBD2. Looked up from germline, CDR1 is MNHEY and CDR2 is SVGEGT. V was clipped by 7 bases and J by 5 bases; unmatched bases: 11. This CDR3 is 16 amino acids long. CDR3 DNA sequence: TGTGCCAGCATGGGGGGACTAGCGGGTGCATGGGAGACCCAGTACTTC. It translates to CASMGGLAGAWETQYF.

This clonotype was detected a few times. The chain is built from TRBV28 and TRBJ2-5, with a weak D call TRBD2 (5 bases). Between the trimmed V and J ends, which lost 4 bases and 2 bases, there was a span of 8 bases. CDR1 and CDR2 (germline): MDHEN, SYDVKM. This CDR3 has 13 residues. The CDR3 DNA follows: TGTGCCAGCAGTTACCCGGGACAAGAGACCCAGTACTTC. Translated, it gives CASSYPGQETQYF.

There are a few counts of this clonotype. This CDR3 reads CASSHGDETQYF. The DNA of the CDR3 is TGTGCCAGCAGCCACGGGGATGAAACGCAGTATTTT. This chain joins TRBV14 and TRBJ2-3; D is perhaps TRBD2 (5 bases). The CDR3 covers 12 residues. Germline V lookup: CDR1 SGHDN, CDR2 FVKESK. The V end lost 3 bases, the J end lost 9 bases, and 10 bases lay between the germline ends.

This clonotype is termed large. This rearrangement joins TRBV19 to TRBJ1-5, with unresolved D. This CDR3 comprises 14 residues. Germline V CDR1 and CDR2: LNHDA, SQIVND (reference sequence). Trimming removed 7 bases from V and 3 bases from J, with 13 bases in between. CDR3 DNA: TGTGCCAGTATGAGCACGCAAACCAATCAGCCCCAGCATTTT. Amino acid sequence: CASMSTQTNQPQHF.

Concerning this clonotype itself: It may be a read error: a sequence one base away is much more abundant. The V call is TRBV11-1, the J call TRBJ2-1, with D possibly being TRBD2 (7 bases). Germline lookup yields CDR1 SGHAT and CDR2 FQDESV (reference sequence). The CDR3 contains 14 residues. V lost 4 bases, J lost 9 bases, and 16 bases lay in between. In DNA form, the CDR3 reads TGTGCCAGCAGCTCAAGCGCGGGGGCCGGTGAGCAGTTCTTC. Translating it yields CASSSSAGAGEQFF.

In its sample, this clonotype ranks as large. The chain combines TRBV12-3 or TRBV12-4 with TRBJ1-2; TRBD1 matches at 7 bases. The length of the CDR3 is 15 residues. V was pared by 4 bases and J by 7 bases, with 12 bases of the junction left unmatched. CDR3 sequence reads: CASSSTSQGIGGYTF. CDR3 nucleotides: TGTGCCAGCAGTTCGACGTCACAGGGGATCGGTGGCTACACCTTC.

V and J are TRBV20-1 and TRBJ2-4; unclear D gene. Per the germline V gene, CDR1 is DFQATT and CDR2 is SNEGSKA (reference sequence). The CDR3 loop spans 13 amino acids. With 6 bases removed from V and 0 bases from J, the gap between germline ends came to 9 bases. CDR3 coding DNA: TGCAGTGCGCCCGACATAGCCAAAAACATTCAGTACTTC. This translates into CSAPDIAKNIQYF.

The sample holds a few counts of this clonotype. The chain couples TRBV20-1 to TRBJ2-3; D is perhaps TRBD2 (7 bases). V shed 1 base and J shed 3 bases, with 26 bases lying between them. Looked up from germline, CDR1 is DFQATT and CDR2 is SNEGSKA (reference sequence). CDR3 length equals 19 residues. CDR3 nucleotide sequence: TGCAGTGCTAGAGCTAGCGGTGGGGGCTGGCAGCGCGGGACAGATACGCAGTATTTT. This codes for CSARASGGGWQRGTDTQYF.

Judged by abundance, this clonotype is large. V and J are TRBV19 and TRBJ1-2; D not resolved. Germline V gives CDR1 LNHDA, CDR2 SQIVND (reference sequence). With 5 bases removed from V and 3 bases from J, the gap between germline ends came to 10 bases. The CDR3 loop spans 13 amino acids. The CDR3 is CASSLLADYGYTF. The CDR3 DNA reads TGTGCCAGTAGTTTACTCGCGGACTATGGCTACACCTTC.

V is TRBV20-1 and J is TRBJ2-5; 13 bases are shared with TRBD2. Per germline, CDR1 DFQATT and CDR2 SNEGSKA (reference sequence). After removal of 3 bases from V and 3 bases from J, the junction contained 7 bases not matched to a gene. This CDR3 has 16 residues. The CDR3 protein is CSASRLAGGIKETQYF. DNA for the CDR3: TGCAGTGCTAGTAGACTAGCGGGGGGAATAAAAGAGACCCAGTACTTC.

By frequency in the sample, this clonotype is large. This chain uses TRBV11-3 with TRBJ2-1; tentative D call: TRBD2 (6 bases). Germline V gene data show CDR1 as SGHNT and CDR2 as YENEEA. CDR3 length: 17 residues. V lost 0 bases to trimming and J lost 9 bases, with 21 bases between them. The CDR3 DNA reads TGTGCCAGCAGCTTAGATCTAGGTGGGGGGTCCTTAAGTGAGCAGTTCTTC. Translation gives CASSLDLGGGSLSEQFF.